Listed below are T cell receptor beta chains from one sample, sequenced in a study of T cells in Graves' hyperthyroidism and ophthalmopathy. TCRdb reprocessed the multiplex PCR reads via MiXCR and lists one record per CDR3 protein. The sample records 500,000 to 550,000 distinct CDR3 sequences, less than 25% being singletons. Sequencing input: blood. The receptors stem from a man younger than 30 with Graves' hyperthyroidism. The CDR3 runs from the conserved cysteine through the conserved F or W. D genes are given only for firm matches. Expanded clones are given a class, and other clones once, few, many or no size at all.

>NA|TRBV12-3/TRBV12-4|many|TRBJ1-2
CASSFSARARLGYTF
TGTGCCAGCAGTTTTTCGGCCAGGGCCCGCCTCGGCTACACCTTC
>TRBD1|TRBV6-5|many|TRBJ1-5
CASSYSGQGSGNQPQHF
TGTGCCAGCAGTTACTCAGGACAGGGTAGCGGCAATCAGCCCCAGCATTTT
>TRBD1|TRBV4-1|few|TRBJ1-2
CASSQVAGGSYGYTF
TGCGCCAGCAGCCAAGTAGCAGGGGGGAGCTATGGCTACACCTTC
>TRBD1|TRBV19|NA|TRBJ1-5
CASSLEPGQGAIDNQPQHF
TGTGCCAGTAGTTTAGAGCCAGGACAGGGGGCGATTGACAATCAGCCCCAGCATTTT
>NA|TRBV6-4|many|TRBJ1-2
CASSDLGPFNYGYTF
TGTGCCAGCAGTGACCTGGGGCCTTTTAACTATGGCTACACCTTC
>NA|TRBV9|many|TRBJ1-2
CASSVLAGPYGYTF
TGTGCCAGCAGCGTATTAGCTGGGCCCTATGGCTACACCTTC
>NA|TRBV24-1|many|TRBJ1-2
CATSDLDRSDGYTF
TGTGCCACCAGTGACCTAGACAGGTCCGATGGCTACACCTTC
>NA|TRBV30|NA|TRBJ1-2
CAQVNGVYGYTF
TGTGCCCAAGTTAATGGGGTCTATGGCTACACCTTC
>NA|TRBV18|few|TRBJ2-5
CASSQTLGGSETQYF
TGTGCCAGCTCACAGACTCTCGGGGGTTCGGAGACCCAGTACTTC
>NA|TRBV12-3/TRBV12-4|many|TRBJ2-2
CASSLGQAGELFF
TGTGCCAGCAGTTTGGGGCAGGCCGGGGAGCTGTTTTTT
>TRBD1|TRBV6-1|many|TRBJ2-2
CASSIQGAELFF
TGTGCCAGCTCGATACAGGGGGCCGAGCTGTTTTTT
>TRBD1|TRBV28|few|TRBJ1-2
CASKRQGGKANYGYTF
TGTGCCAGTAAAAGACAGGGCGGTAAAGCCAACTATGGCTACACCTTC
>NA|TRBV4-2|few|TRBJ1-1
CASGQDTRGNTEAFF
TGTGCCAGCGGCCAAGATACCCGGGGGAACACTGAAGCTTTCTTT
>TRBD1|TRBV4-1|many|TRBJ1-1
CASSRTTGDTEAFF
TGCGCCAGCAGCCGAACTACAGGGGACACTGAAGCTTTCTTT
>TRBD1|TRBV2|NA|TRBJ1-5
CASSEYLSDRGNQPQHF
TGTGCCAGCAGTGAATATCTCTCGGACAGGGGCAATCAGCCCCAGCATTTT
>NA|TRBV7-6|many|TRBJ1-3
CASSSPAAGNTIYF
TGTGCCAGCAGCTCCCCGGCAGCCGGAAACACCATATATTTT
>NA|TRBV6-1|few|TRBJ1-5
CASSPNPSYSNQPQHF
TGTGCCAGCAGCCCGAACCCAAGTTATAGCAATCAGCCCCAGCATTTT
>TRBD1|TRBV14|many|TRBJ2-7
CASSHTGVPNEQYF
TGTGCCAGCAGCCACACAGGGGTTCCCAACGAGCAGTACTTC
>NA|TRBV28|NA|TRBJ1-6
CASKGNSPLHF
TGTGCCAGTAAGGGTAATTCACCCCTCCACTTT
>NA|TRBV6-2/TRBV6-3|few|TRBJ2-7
CASTPQGPPAYEQYF
TGTGCCAGCACCCCACAGGGCCCCCCCGCCTACGAGCAGTACTTC
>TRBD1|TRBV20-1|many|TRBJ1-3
CSARDRAVSGNTIYF
TGCAGTGCTAGGGACAGGGCGGTCTCTGGAAACACCATATATTTT
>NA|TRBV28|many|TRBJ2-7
CASTDRAGEQYF
TGTGCCAGCACGGACCGGGCTGGCGAGCAGTACTTC
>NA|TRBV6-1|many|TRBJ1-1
CASKSLDRTEAFF
TGTGCCAGCAAATCACTGGATAGAACTGAAGCTTTCTTT
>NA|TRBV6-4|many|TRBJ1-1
CASSEGPNTEAFF
TGTGCCAGCAGCGAGGGCCCGAACACTGAAGCTTTCTTT
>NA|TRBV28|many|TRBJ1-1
CASSLAGLYTEAFF
TGTGCCAGCAGCCTTGCAGGCTTGTACACTGAAGCTTTCTTT
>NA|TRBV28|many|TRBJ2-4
CASTARGIAKNIQYF
TGTGCCAGCACCGCCCGGGGGATAGCCAAAAACATTCAGTACTTC
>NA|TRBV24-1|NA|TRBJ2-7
CATSGGGEQYF
TGTGCCACCAGTGGAGGAGGCGAGCAGTACTTC
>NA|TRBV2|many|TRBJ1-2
CASSPGIGVDYGYTF
TGTGCCAGCAGCCCAGGGATCGGTGTAGACTATGGCTACACCTTC
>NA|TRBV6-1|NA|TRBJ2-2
CASSQRPPNTGELFF
TGTGCCAGCAGCCAGCGTCCCCCCAACACCGGGGAGCTGTTTTTT